One T cell receptor beta chain is described in this entry. What this receptor recognizes is not known. No much larger clone is present one base from it, and per-base qualities are unavailable. This record comes from a study of T cell responses to AZD1222 COVID-19 vaccine (dated by TCRdb to about 2021). For the study in its entirety: AZD1222 recipients with second doses at about 4 weeks or about 12 weeks were pooled, because spike-specific TCR depth and breadth did not differ between schedules. A total of over 230 trial participants underwent TCR sequencing, of whom about 210 had received two doses of AZD1222 and approximately 26 had received two doses of the MenACWY control vaccine. Enrollment into the trials was organized by age into subgroups of 18-55, 56-69 and 70-plus years, and those subgroups contained approximately 160, 26 and 62 TCR-sequenced participants, respectively. Overall study results and their limits: The 56-69-year group was small, and its depth increase did not reach significance, likely because of low power. After two AZD1222 doses, both the breadth and the depth of spike-specific TCRs were significantly higher than at day 0 and than in MenACWY recipients. Reportedly, almost half of the unique spike-specific TCRs recognized epitopes lying outside the regions that are mutated in the B.1.351 and B.1.1.7 variants. Conclusions about previously exposed vaccinees are limited because only a handful of AZD1222 recipients were SARS-CoV-2 seropositive at baseline. Participants were mostly white British and included more females than males, and it was suggested by the authors that clonal diversity may have been underestimated. Vaccine-associated CD4 TCRs spanned the whole spike protein, with dominant responses in regions 160-218 and 743-854. Because no samples from the day 14 peak response were available, repertoires could be characterized only after the peak T cell response.

V is cut by 1 base and J by 7 bases, and the space between the germline ends is 15 bases. The germline V gene (reference sequence) gives CDR1 as SGHNT and CDR2 as YYREEE. The CDR3 has 15 amino acids, counting the end cysteine and phenylalanine. Of the read, only the CDR3 DNA is kept; its 45 bases are in frame from base 1. The CDR3 regions of human TCRbeta chains were analyzed by immunosequencing. In the paper's pipeline: Repertoire TCRs were checked for matches against a reference library of SARS-CoV-2-specific TCRs that had been generated using the MIRA antigen-specificity platform. Breadth was defined as the fraction of unique TCRs that were SARS-CoV-2-associated. Depth was defined as the fraction of total T cells that were SARS-CoV-2-associated. Using the MIRA data, each spike-specific TCR was mapped to the spike region that the TCR reacts to and placed in a CD4 or CD8 class. Log10-transformed breadth and depth values were compared by one-way ANOVA with Sidak's multiple comparisons tests. TCRdb stores this immuneACCESS table with in-frame sequences only. Part of the clones is absent; in the studies checked, under half of the shortfall reflects unresolved V genes, and no reason is known for the rest. V and J calls plus clone size are reproduced from that table; the DNA served to infer D and trimming. The sample table contains approximately 150,000 clones; only one count was recorded for around 94% of them. Roughly 1% of the sample lies in the top ten.

The sample's time point label, decoded: baseline before first vaccination. Samples from vaccinated people were obtained from the UK trials COV001 and COV002, which included a single-blind randomized controlled phase 2/3 trial of AZD1222 (ChAdOx1 nCoV-19) in healthy adults. For TCRbeta chain sequencing, PBMC samples from trial participants were taken at day 0 and at day 28 after the second dose. This receptor was identified in an adult in good health. The specimen was peripheral blood, collected on day 0 of AZD1222 vaccination. The rearranged segments are TRBV5-4 and TRBJ1-3; the D gene is perhaps TRBD1, from 5 matching bases. The nucleotide sequence is TGTGCCAGCAGCTTGTTGGGGACGGATGGGAACACCATATATTTT. This encodes CASSLLGTDGNTIYF.